Below, one TCR beta chain is given with its context. This entry comes from a study of blood T cell repertoires in COVID-19. For the study at large: The origin of the acute and convalescent COVID-19 samples was the United States, Italy and Spain. The cDNA or gDNA used as material had been derived from T cells, B-cell-depleted T cells, or PBMCs.

Original analysis: It was from reference gene primer amplification that nucleated cell counts were estimated. Produced via immunoSEQ multiplex PCR; TCRdb's table is partial and in-frame only. V and J calls and clone size are copied from that table; D and trimming were computed from the DNA. The sample holds about 170,000 clones; approximately 85% are singletons and the top ten take more than 7.5%. This CDR3 has 12 amino acids. The V end lost 7 bases, the J end lost 4 bases, and 9 bases lay between the germline ends. Germline CDR1 reads MDHEN; CDR2 reads SYDVKM. The source material was peripheral blood. V and J are TRBV28 and TRBJ2-3, with D possibly TRBD2 on 5 matching bases. The receptor was derived from a man aged 40-49 years who had recovered from COVID-19. The CDR3 loop reads CASTEVADTQYF. The CDR3 DNA follows: TGTGCCAGCACGGAGGTTGCAGATACGCAGTATTTT.